A selection of T cell receptor beta chains follows, all from one sample in a study of early T cells in non-severe SARS-CoV-2 infection. In TCRdb, the 5' RACE reads were re-called with MiXCR into one record per CDR3 protein. The table has some 91,000 distinct CDR3 sequences, approximately 10% seen once; the top ten hold under 5%. The sequenced sample was whole blood, obtained at baseline. These receptors originate from an adult who was a healthcare worker with PCR-confirmed SARS-CoV-2 infection or an uninfected control (not recorded which). The CDR3 runs from the conserved cysteine through the conserved F or W. A D gene is named only where the DNA matches it firmly. Expanded clones are given a class, and other clones once, few, many or no size at all.

TRBD1 | TRBJ1-6 | TRBV4-3 | few | TGCGCCAGCAGCCAAGGACAGGGTTTGGCACCCCTCCACTTT | CASSQGQGLAPLHF
TRBD1 | TRBJ1-2 | TRBV6-5 | - | TGTGCCAGCAAAATGACAGGGAGTTATGGCTACACCTTC | CASKMTGSYGYTF
- | TRBJ2-3 | TRBV5-1 | few | TGCGCCGGGAGACTGGGGATGAGCACAGATACGCAGTATTTT | CAGRLGMSTDTQYF
- | TRBJ2-1 | TRBV7-2 | few | TGTGCCAGCAGCTTAGAGCCTCAGGGGAGTGAGCAGTTCTTC | CASSLEPQGSEQFF
TRBD1 | TRBJ1-1 | TRBV7-9 | - | TGTGCCAGCAGCCTCGACAGGGGGGCCACTGAAGCTTTCTTT | CASSLDRGATEAFF
- | TRBJ1-5 | TRBV20-1 | few | TGCAGTGCTAGCAAACCGGATTACAATCAGCCCCAGCATTTT | CSASKPDYNQPQHF
- | TRBJ2-1 | TRBV11-2 | few | TGTGCCAGCAGCTCATTAAACCCTAGCGTTTCCTACAATGAGCAGTTCTTC | CASSSLNPSVSYNEQFF
TRBD1 | TRBJ2-7 | TRBV27 | - | TGTGCCAGCAGCCCTAACAGGGGCCAAGGGGGAGAGCAGTACTTC | CASSPNRGQGGEQYF
- | TRBJ2-2 | TRBV24-1 | many | TGTGCCACCAGTCCCGCACAGAACACCGGGGAGCTGTTTTTT | CATSPAQNTGELFF
TRBD1 | TRBJ1-6 | TRBV6-1 | - | TGTGCCAGCAGTGAATCTGGGACAGGAGCTTCACCCCTCCACTTT | CASSESGTGASPLHF
- | TRBJ2-3 | TRBV2 | many | TGTGCCAGCACCGTAGGCGGGGGCACAGATACGCAGTATTTT | CASTVGGGTDTQYF
TRBD1 | TRBJ2-5 | TRBV29-1 | many | TGCAGCGTCTCACGGGGGACAGGGAGGGGAGAGACCCAGTACTTC | CSVSRGTGRGETQYF
TRBD1 | TRBJ2-5 | TRBV6-5 | many | TGTGCCAGCAGTTTCGACAGGGGTGGCCAACAGACCCAGTACTTC | CASSFDRGGQQTQYF
- | TRBJ2-3 | TRBV24-1 | many | TGTGCCACCAGTGAAGGGCTCACAGATACGCAGTATTTT | CATSEGLTDTQYF
TRBD2 | TRBJ2-2 | TRBV29-1 | - | TGCAGCGCTTGGCGCCTAGCGGGAGGAGTTGGAACCGGGGAGCTGTTTTTT | CSAWRLAGGVGTGELFF
- | TRBJ2-1 | TRBV4-1 | once | TGCGCCAGCAGCCACCCGGGACAACCCTACAATGAGCAGTTCTTC | CASSHPGQPYNEQFF
- | TRBJ1-3 | TRBV10-3 | few | TGTGCCATCAGAAGGGCGAGCTCTGGAAACACCATATATTTT | CAIRRASSGNTIYF
TRBD2 | TRBJ2-1 | TRBV20-1 | - | TGCAGTGCTAAGAGCGGGGGGGCGAACAATGAGCAGTTCTTC | CSAKSGGANNEQFF
TRBD1 | TRBJ1-1 | TRBV4-2 | many | TGTGCCAGCAGCCCCCTAGGACAGGGGAACACTGAAGCTTTCTTT | CASSPLGQGNTEAFF
- | TRBJ2-2 | TRBV11-2 | few | TGTGCCAGCAGCGGGAGATTCGGGCAGTCGAACACCGGGGAGCTGTTTTTT | CASSGRFGQSNTGELFF
- | TRBJ2-7 | TRBV27 | - | TGTGCCAGCAGTTTACCAGGGTCTCGTTACGAGCAGTACTTC | CASSLPGSRYEQYF
- | TRBJ2-7 | TRBV5-6 | - | TGTGCCAGCAGCTTGTGGGGTCGATACGAGCAGTACTTC | CASSLWGRYEQYF
- | TRBJ2-1 | TRBV5-6 | many | TGTGCCAGCATACGGGATGACAATGAGCAGTTCTTC | CASIRDDNEQFF
TRBD1 | TRBJ1-1 | TRBV6-6 | few | TGTGCCAGCAACAAGGACAGGGCCCGCTTCCCTGAAGCTTTCTTT | CASNKDRARFPEAFF
- | TRBJ1-1 | TRBV13 | many | TGTGCCAGCAGCTTGGCTTTACAGGCGAACACTGAAGCTTTCTTT | CASSLALQANTEAFF
TRBD1 | TRBJ2-1 | TRBV10-3 | few | TGTGCCACCTTAAAGGACAGGGCGCAGTTCTTC | CATLKDRAQFF
- | TRBJ2-6 | TRBV7-2 | many | TGTGCCAGCAGCCGTACCGGGACCTTGTTTGGGGCCAACGTCCTGACTTTC | CASSRTGTLFGANVLTF
- | TRBJ2-1 | TRBV2 | many | TGTGCCAGCAGTCCCATCAGCGGTCCCTACAATGAGCAGTTCTTC | CASSPISGPYNEQFF